This is a list of T cell receptor beta chains from one sample in a study of T cell responses to AZD1222 COVID-19 vaccine. TCRdb's copy holds only in-frame clones and misses some; the assay was immunoSEQ multiplex PCR. Of about 120,000 clones in the sample, 80% to 90% were seen once. This sample comprised peripheral blood, obtained on day 0 of AZD1222 vaccination. The receptors were gathered from an adult in good health. The CDR3 runs from the conserved cysteine through the conserved F or W. Each record gives: J gene, clone size, D gene, V gene, CDR3 protein, CDR3 DNA. D genes are given only for firm matches. For some rows the clone size is stated as once, few or many, or as a class when expanded; others skip it.

TRBJ2-1 - TRBD2 TRBV6-5 CASSYRTSGGNEQFF TGTGCCAGCAGTTACCGTACTAGCGGGGGGAATGAGCAGTTCTTC
TRBJ1-5 - - TRBV11-2 CASSFQGTQPQHF TGTGCCAGCAGCTTCCAGGGGACTCAGCCCCAGCATTTT
TRBJ2-5 - - TRBV20-1 CSASRAETQYF TGCAGTGCTAGCCGCGCAGAGACCCAGTACTTC
TRBJ1-6 once - TRBV3-1/TRBV3-2 CASSQGPQSSHNSPLHF TGTGCCAGCAGCCAAGGCCCTCAGTCGTCCCATAATTCACCCCTCCACTTT
TRBJ2-1 few - TRBV7-9 CASSPKPRGNEQFF TGTGCCAGCAGCCCGAAACCCAGGGGAAATGAGCAGTTCTTC
TRBJ1-5 - - TRBV19 CASSEVRGWGYQPQHF TGTGCCAGTAGTGAGGTCCGGGGTTGGGGTTACCAGCCCCAGCATTTT
TRBJ2-6 - TRBD1 TRBV5-1 CASSLGDSSGANVLTF TGCGCCAGCAGCTTGGGGGACAGCTCTGGGGCCAACGTCCTGACTTTC
TRBJ2-1 - - TRBV19 CASSTPLGGRGGLYNEQFF TGTGCCAGTAGTACCCCCCTGGGGGGGAGGGGGGGACTATACAATGAGCAGTTCTTC
TRBJ2-7 - TRBD1 TRBV19 CASSRQGVSYEQYF TGTGCCAGTAGCAGACAGGGTGTCTCCTACGAGCAGTACTTC
TRBJ1-3 - TRBD1 TRBV6-1 CASSEMVRGLYGNTIYF TGTGCCAGCAGTGAAATGGTCAGGGGGCTGTACGGAAACACCATATATTTT
TRBJ2-3 - - TRBV27 CASSLATSTDTQYF TGTGCCAGCAGTTTAGCGACTAGCACAGATACGCAGTATTTT
TRBJ1-3 - - TRBV30 CAWSGRILSGNTIYF TGTGCCTGGAGTGGACGGATCCTCTCTGGAAACACCATATATTTT
TRBJ2-2 - - TRBV3-1/TRBV3-2 CASSPGVTGELFF TGTGCCAGCAGCCCCGGGGTAACCGGGGAGCTGTTTTTT
TRBJ2-7 - TRBD2 TRBV9 CASSVDLAGVGEQYF TGTGCCAGCAGCGTAGACCTAGCGGGAGTAGGGGAGCAGTACTTC
TRBJ1-6 - - TRBV6-5 CASTHRDGDSPLHF TGTGCCAGCACCCACCGGGACGGAGATTCACCCCTCCACTTT
TRBJ2-7 - - TRBV12-3/TRBV12-4 CASSFGSSYEQYF TGTGCCAGCAGTTTCGGAAGCTCCTACGAGCAGTACTTC
TRBJ1-1 - - TRBV6-5 CASSYSNPLTEAFF TGTGCCAGCAGTTACTCGAATCCACTCACTGAAGCTTTCTTT
TRBJ1-1 - - TRBV2 CASSERGRGTEAFF TGTGCCAGCAGTGAAAGAGGGCGCGGCACTGAAGCTTTCTTT
TRBJ2-3 - TRBD2 TRBV24-1 CATSEAGLATSDTQYF TGTGCCACCAGTGAAGCGGGACTAGCGACGAGTGATACGCAGTATTTT
TRBJ1-5 once TRBD1 TRBV5-6 CASSSQGGNNQPQHF TGTGCCAGCAGCTCACAGGGGGGGAATAATCAGCCCCAGCATTTT
TRBJ2-1 - TRBD2 TRBV7-8 CASSPVRRGAYNEQFF TGTGCCAGCAGCCCCGTTCGGCGGGGGGCTTACAATGAGCAGTTCTTC
TRBJ2-3 - - TRBV7-2 CASSLETVSTDTQYF TGTGCCAGCAGCTTAGAAACAGTTTCCACAGATACGCAGTATTTT
TRBJ2-7 - TRBD1 TRBV11-1 CASSPGTDRAEQYF TGTGCCAGCAGCCCTGGGACAGATAGGGCCGAGCAGTACTTC
TRBJ1-6 - - TRBV5-1 CASSRETDFTLGSPLHF TGCGCCAGCAGCAGGGAGACAGACTTTACCCTTGGTTCACCCCTCCACTTT
TRBJ1-1 - - TRBV28 CASSLPGVNTEAFF TGTGCCAGCAGTTTACCGGGGGTGAACACTGAAGCTTTCTTT
TRBJ1-2 - TRBD1 TRBV7-2 CASSLAEWTGDYGYTF TGTGCCAGCAGCTTAGCGGAATGGACAGGAGATTATGGCTACACCTTC
TRBJ2-1 - TRBD2 TRBV9 CASSVDPGGRIYNEQFF TGTGCCAGCAGCGTTGACCCGGGCGGGAGGATATACAATGAGCAGTTCTTC
TRBJ1-6 - - TRBV7-2 CASSLGFSYNSPLHF TGTGCCAGCAGCTTAGGTTTCTCCTATAATTCACCCCTCCACTTT
TRBJ2-7 - - TRBV7-2 CASSPQGGDYEQYF TGTGCCAGCAGCCCGCAGGGGGGAGACTACGAGCAGTACTTC